This T cell receptor (beta chain) was recovered during a study of cytomegalovirus exposure and HLA in healthy donors. To note about this clone: Its antigen remains unknown.

PCR employed 60 Vbeta and 13 Jbeta primers. Data came from immunoSEQ multiplex PCR; TCRdb stores just in-frame clones and leaves some out. The sample contains 100,000 to 150,000 clones, roughly 80% of which appear only once. Regarding the study as a whole: In a later analysis, specific HLA alleles were associated with some 16,000 TCR beta sequences at a 0.05 false discovery rate.

V was clipped by 6 bases and J by 5 bases, with 11 bases between them. This CDR3 comprises 12 residues. Germline CDR1 reads MNHEY; CDR2 reads SVGAGI. The sequencing sample was made of PBMCs. V and J are TRBV6-5 and TRBJ2-7; D uncertain. This clonotype was obtained from a man aged 25 to 45 in good health and CMV-seronegative. CDR3 residues: CASRGSMDEQYF. CDR3 DNA sequence: TGTGCCAGCAGGGGCTCCATGGACGAGCAGTACTTC.